The 6 T cell receptor beta chains below come from one sample, sequenced in a study of response to subunit inactivated influenza vaccine. From the RT-PCR reads, TCRdb called clonotypes with MiXCR, one entry per CDR3 protein. The sample shows a few hundred thousand distinct CDR3 sequences, 10% to 11% of them seen only once. The source material was PBMCs from blood, sampled more than 35 days after vaccination. The source is a man between 45 and 60 years old who received an inactivated influenza vaccine.

This rearrangement joins TRBV7-8 to TRBJ2-3; D is uncertain. V shed 11 bases and J shed 2 bases, with 17 bases lying between them. CDR1 is SGHVS and CDR2 is FQNEAQ in the germline V gene. CDR3 length: 14 residues. CDR3 sequence reads: CASLRARLTDTQYF. In DNA, the CDR3 is TGTGCCTCCCTTCGGGCCCGTCTCACAGATACGCAGTATTTT.

The V call is TRBV28, the J call TRBJ2-3, with D tentatively TRBD1 or TRBD2 (5 bases each). V was clipped by 5 bases and J by 2 bases, with 14 bases between them. The CDR3 spans 15 residues. CDR1 and CDR2 from the germline V gene are MDHEN and SYDVKM. The CDR3 here is CASSPPGRITDTQYF. In DNA form, the CDR3 reads TGTGCCAGCAGTCCACCGGGACGGATCACAGATACGCAGTATTTT.

This clonotype was recorded a few times. The chain recombines TRBV7-2 with TRBJ2-7, with 13 bases fitting TRBD2. This CDR3 region has 15 residues. Trimming cost V 4 bases and J 3 bases; bases outside gene matches: 3. CDR1 and CDR2 from the germline V gene are SGHTA and FQGNSA. The CDR3 DNA is TGTGCCAGCAGCTACGGGACTAGCGGGGTCTACGAGCAGTACTTC. Protein sequence: CASSYGTSGVYEQYF. Full variable domain (outside the CDR3, taken from reference TRBV7-2 and TRBJ2-7): GAGVSQSPSNKVTEKGKDVELRCDPISGHTALYWYRQSLGQGLEFLIYFQGNSAPDKSGLPSDRFSAERTGGSVSTLTIQRTQQEDSAVYLCASSYGTSGVYEQYFGPGTRLTVT.

This clonotype was detected ten times or more. V and J are TRBV4-3 and TRBJ2-6, with D possibly TRBD1 on 5 matching bases. V lost 0 bases to trimming and J lost 2 bases, with 8 bases between them. Looked up from germline, CDR1 is LGHNA and CDR2 is YSLEER. This CDR3 spans 16 amino acids. The CDR3 here is CASSQDLGAGANVLTF. As DNA, the CDR3 is TGCGCCAGCAGCCAAGATTTAGGGGCTGGGGCCAACGTCCTGACTTTC.

The sample holds many counts of this clonotype. The chain is built from TRBV7-2 and TRBJ2-1; 11 bases map to TRBD2. Germline V gene data show CDR1 as SGHTA and CDR2 as FQGNSA. The CDR3 extends over 16 amino acids. The junction had 5 bases not matched to a gene; V was cut back by 0 bases and J by 7 bases. As DNA, the CDR3 is TGTGCCAGCAGCTTAGCTAGCGGGAGGGTCTGGAATGAGCAGTTCTTC. Its protein is CASSLASGRVWNEQFF.

In this sample, this clonotype turned up a few times. The chain has TRBV20-1 and TRBJ2-3; D unresolved. Deletions cut 5 bases from V and 7 bases from J, with 13 bases between. Germline CDR1 reads DFQATT; CDR2 reads SNEGSKA (reference sequence). This CDR3 comprises 12 residues. CDR3 amino acids: CSARIMGNTQYF. The CDR3 DNA is TGCAGTGCTCGGATCATGGGGAATACGCAGTATTTT.